This T cell receptor beta chain was sequenced in a study of identical twins. Study results and caveats: Analyses of zero insertions could be partly confounded by invariant MAIT and iNKT cells.

This clonotype turned up a few times. Its antigen is currently unknown. Using its own MiXCR run on the 5' RACE reads, TCRdb lists one record per CDR3 protein. Counted here are about 730,000 distinct CDR3 sequences, about 20% occurring once; the ten biggest clones make up over 4%. The V gene lost 5 bases and the J gene lost 4 bases, with 12 bases spanning the gap. The CDR3 length is 15 residues. CDR1 and CDR2 from the germline V gene are SGHDN and FVKESK. These data also featured in a second study, about T cells expressing NK-cell markers. As that study records: Beta-chain profiling covered CD3+CD56+NKG2C+, CD3+CD56+NKG2C- and CD3+CD56-NKG2C+ sorted subsets. Within the sequenced cohort of eight donors, seven exhibited HCMV seropositivity and one was seronegative. Dominant NKG2C+ clonotypes in a handful of donors made up about 1.0-7.5% of CD8+ T cells.

The rearrangement uses TRBV14 and TRBJ2-6; no definite D call. This sequence originates from a woman between 18 and 29 years old in good health. The sequenced material came from PBMCs. The CDR3 sequence is CASSEVGSGANVLTF. CDR3 sequence (DNA): TGTGCCAGCAGCGAAGTGGGTTCCGGGGCCAACGTCCTGACTTTC. The whole variable domain, filled in from reference TRBV14 and TRBJ2-6, reads EAGVTQFPSHSVIEKGQTVTLRCDPISGHDNLYWYRRVMGKEIKFLLHFVKESKQDESGMPNNRFLAERTGGTYSTLKVQPAELEDSGVYFCASSEVGSGANVLTFGAGSRLTVL.